This TCR beta chain was recovered during a study of blood T cell repertoires in COVID-19. As for the study in general: Samples representing acute and convalescent COVID-19 were sourced from the United States, Italy and Spain. Sources were T cells, B-cell-depleted T cells, or PBMCs; the material itself was cDNA or gDNA.

Germline loops: CDR1 SGDLS, CDR2 YYNGEE. This CDR3 contains 17 residues. The V and J ends lost 3 bases and 8 bases respectively, with 23 bases between them. In the original analysis: Scientists estimated how many nucleated cells there were by amplifying reference gene primers. The protocol was immunoSEQ multiplex PCR, while the TCRdb copy is restricted to in-frame clones and leaves out a portion. The DNA was the basis for D and trimming; V, J and clone size are from that table. Counted here are approximately 110,000 clones, 85% to 90% occurring once; the ten biggest clones make up roughly 30%. This sequence joins TRBV9 and TRBJ1-4; the D gene is possibly TRBD1 (5 bases). The clonotype originates from a woman of 80 years or more with acute or convalescent COVID-19. Source material: peripheral blood. The CDR3 spells CASSADLGGARLEKLFF. The DNA for the CDR3 is TGTGCCAGCAGCGCAGATCTGGGTGGGGCCCGACTGGAAAAACTGTTTTTT. Combining the CDR3 with reference TRBV9 and TRBJ1-4 gives the whole variable domain DSGVTQTPKHLITATGQRVTLRCSPRSGDLSVYWYQQSLDQGLQFLIQYYNGEERAKGNILERFSAQQFPDLHSELNLSSLELGDSALYFCASSADLGGARLEKLFFGSGTQLSVL.